The 29 T cell receptor beta chains listed next were all sequenced from one sample in a study of T cell repertoires in cytomegalovirus infection. Antigens for these TCRs are unknown. Via MiXCR, TCRdb re-called the reads, giving one row per CDR3 protein. This repertoire shows 640,000 or so distinct CDR3 sequences, about 33% found once; its top ten account for 18%. The sequenced sample was cultured PBMCs, obtained from culture after CMV antigen stimulation. All receptors come from a human donor in good health (CMV status not recorded). Some clones in this sample may be carry-over from other donors' samples.

This clonotype was picked up a small number of times. This chain joins TRBV15 and TRBJ2-7; 13 nucleotides align to TRBD2. V lost 5 bases to trimming and J lost 3 bases; unmatched junction nucleotides: 1. The length of the CDR3 is 14 residues. Germline CDR1 is LNHNV and CDR2 is YYDKDF (reference sequence). The CDR3 reads CATSGTSGIYEQYF. The DNA for the CDR3 is TGTGCCACCAGCGGGACTAGCGGGATCTACGAGCAGTACTTC.

The genes are TRBV12-5 and TRBJ2-5, with 8 bases matching TRBD2. This CDR3 contains 13 residues. Germline V gene lookup returns CDR1 LGHNT and CDR2 FRNRAP. Trimming cost V 7 bases and J 8 bases; bases outside gene matches: 9. CDR3 amino acids: CASAPRGGETQYF. The CDR3 DNA reads TGTGCTAGTGCTCCCCGGGGGGGGGAAACCCAGTACTTC.

This clonotype turned up a few times. The CDR3 loop reads CASSADRVNIQYF. In DNA, the CDR3 is TGTGCCAGCAGCGCGGACAGGGTAAACATTCAGTACTTC. V is TRBV7-2 and J is TRBJ2-4; 8 bases are shared with TRBD1. Trimming at V came to 5 bases and at J to 6 bases, leaving 3 bases not matched to a gene. CDR1 is SGHTA and CDR2 is FQGNSA in the germline V gene. The CDR3 is made up of 13 amino acids.

The DNA for the CDR3 is TGTGCCAGTAGTTCGACAGGGTTGGACTATGGCTACACCTTC. This encodes CASSSTGLDYGYTF. The chain has TRBV19 and TRBJ1-2; 7 nucleotides match TRBD1. CDR1 and CDR2 from the germline V gene are LNHDA and SQIVND (reference sequence). The junction had 6 bases not matched to a gene; V was cut back by 5 bases and J by 3 bases. The CDR3 sequence is 14 residues long.

The rearrangement links TRBV6-6 to TRBJ2-1, with D tentatively TRBD2 (5 bases). V lost 6 bases, J lost 5 bases, and 17 bases lay in between. CDR3 size: 15 residues. The germline V gene encodes CDR1 MNHNY and CDR2 SVGAGI (reference sequence). CDR3 residues: CASSSPEEADNEQFF. The CDR3 region has the DNA TGTGCCAGCAGCTCCCCGGAGGAAGCGGACAATGAGCAGTTCTTC.

This clonotype was counted a few times. This rearrangement joins TRBV5-4 to TRBJ2-5; either TRBD1 or TRBD2 may fit D (7 bases each). The CDR3 sequence is 13 residues long. CDR1 and CDR2 from the germline V gene are SGHNT and YYREEE (reference sequence). Trimming cost V 2 bases and J 7 bases, with 12 bases left between them. CDR3: CASSFQGEGTQYF. Here the CDR3 DNA reads TGTGCCAGCAGCTTTCAGGGGGAGGGGACCCAGTACTTC.

This clonotype was seen a few times. The chain links TRBV6-1 to TRBJ1-2, with D tentatively TRBD1 (6 bases). Trimming left V 1 base short and J 4 bases short, with 10 bases between. The CDR3 is made up of 14 amino acids. Germline V lookup: CDR1 MNHNS, CDR2 SASEGT. The CDR3 reads CASSEGTGRYGYTF. The CDR3 DNA follows: TGTGCCAGCAGTGAAGGTACAGGGCGCTATGGCTACACCTTC.

The chain recombines TRBV5-4 with TRBJ2-3; D is unclear. Germline values: CDR1 SGHNT, CDR2 YYREEE (reference sequence). The CDR3 extends over 15 amino acids. The germline V and J ends were trimmed by 5 bases and 6 bases, with 19 bases remaining between them. CDR3 in DNA: TGTGCCAGCAGTCGGAGTGGAGTCAATTCCGATACGCAGTATTTT. Translation gives CASSRSGVNSDTQYF. Full variable domain (rest looked up from reference TRBV5-4 and TRBJ2-3): ETGVTQSPTHLIKTRGQQVTLRCSSQSGHNTVSWYQQALGQGPQFIFQYYREEENGRGNFPPRFSGLQFPNYSSELNVNALELDDSALYLCASSRSGVNSDTQYFGPGTRLTVL.

The chain's CDR3 is CATNPGTTANTEAFF. Here the CDR3 DNA reads TGTGCCACTAACCCGGGCACTACAGCGAACACTGAAGCTTTCTTT. The chain is built from TRBV19 and TRBJ1-1; D gene unclear. This CDR3 comprises 15 residues. Germline V gives CDR1 LNHDA, CDR2 SQIVND (reference sequence). V was trimmed by 10 bases and J by 1 base, leaving 19 bases between them.

This clonotype was seen at least ten times. This chain links TRBV7-2 with TRBJ1-5, with D maybe TRBD1 (5 bases). The germline gives CDR1 SGHTA, CDR2 FQGNSA. The CDR3 is made up of 15 amino acids. V dropped 6 bases and J dropped 1 base, with 13 bases sitting between them. The CDR3 reads CASRRSGVSNQPQHF. The DNA of the CDR3 is TGTGCCAGCAGGCGGTCGGGGGTGAGCAATCAGCCCCAGCATTTT. The full variable domain, completed using reference TRBV7-2 and TRBJ1-5, is GAGVSQSPSNKVTEKGKDVELRCDPISGHTALYWYRQSLGQGLEFLIYFQGNSAPDKSGLPSDRFSAERTGGSVSTLTIQRTQQEDSAVYLCASRRSGVSNQPQHFGDGTRLSIL.

This clonotype was found once. This chain links TRBV9 with TRBJ2-2; 12 bases are a match to TRBD2. The CDR3 extends over 17 amino acids. J gave up 1 base and V 0 bases, and 1 base lay outside the gene matches. Germline CDR1 SGDLS, CDR2 YYNGEE. CDR3: CASSVETSGGNTGELFF. Here the CDR3 DNA reads TGTGCCAGCAGCGTAGAGACTAGCGGGGGGAACACCGGGGAGCTGTTTTTT. Based on the CDR3 plus reference TRBV9 and TRBJ2-2, the full variable domain is DSGVTQTPKHLITATGQRVTLRCSPRSGDLSVYWYQQSLDQGLQFLIQYYNGEERAKGNILERFSAQQFPDLHSELNLSSLELGDSALYFCASSVETSGGNTGELFFGEGSRLTVL.

This clonotype has just a few counts. The rearrangement uses TRBV7-6 and TRBJ2-6; no firm D call. The CDR3 length is 16 residues. The V end lost 1 base, the J end lost 2 bases, and 9 bases lay between the germline ends. Germline CDR1 reads SGHVS; CDR2 reads FNYEAQ. The CDR3 is CASSLVPLTGANVLTF. DNA of the CDR3: TGTGCCAGCAGCTTAGTACCGTTGACTGGGGCCAACGTCCTGACTTTC. Full variable domain (missing parts from reference TRBV7-6 and TRBJ2-6): GAGVSQSPRYKVTKRGQDVALRCDPISGHVSLYWYRQALGQGPEFLTYFNYEAQQDKSGLPNDRFSAERPEGSISTLTIQRTEQRDSAMYRCASSLVPLTGANVLTFGAGSRLTVL.

The chain combines TRBV20-1 with TRBJ2-7, with a tentative D call TRBD2 (6 bases). V was trimmed by 1 base and J by 3 bases, leaving 13 bases between them. The CDR3 runs 14 residues. Germline V gives CDR1 DFQATT, CDR2 SNEGSKA (reference sequence). CDR3 loop: CSARAGGVDYEQYF. The CDR3, as DNA: TGCAGTGCTAGAGCGGGCGGGGTAGACTACGAGCAGTACTTC.

The CDR3 DNA is TGTGCCAGCACCGCCCAAAGGGCTCCGCAAAAACTGTTTTTT. Protein sequence: CASTAQRAPQKLFF. The chain recombines TRBV18 with TRBJ1-4; the D is unclear. V was shortened by 8 bases and J by 9 bases, with 19 bases between the two germline ends. Germline-derived CDR1 and CDR2 are KGHSH and LQKENI. CDR3 length: 14 residues.

This clonotype occurred a few times. The genes are TRBV19 and TRBJ1-5, with TRBD1 identical over 12 bases. Per the germline V gene, CDR1 is LNHDA and CDR2 is SQIVND (reference sequence). V lost 5 bases and J lost 7; bases outside the gene matches: 6. This CDR3 has 15 amino acids. Here the CDR3 reads CASSWDRGRGQPQHF. CDR3 nucleotides: TGTGCCAGTAGTTGGGACAGGGGGCGCGGGCAGCCCCAGCATTTT.

This clonotype has only a few counts. This chain links TRBV7-6 with TRBJ2-7, with 7 bases identical to TRBD2. The germline V gene has CDR1 SGHVS and CDR2 FNYEAQ. The V and J ends lost 8 bases and 2 bases, in that order; junction bases with no gene match: 3. CDR3 length: 12 residues. CDR3 amino acids: CASAGTTYEQYF. The CDR3 bases are TGTGCCAGCGCCGGGACTACCTACGAGCAGTACTTC.

This chain joins TRBV7-6 and TRBJ2-6; TRBD2 is a possible D gene (5 bases). V lost 0 bases, J lost 2 bases, and 8 bases lay in between. There are 16 residues in the CDR3. Germline-derived CDR1 and CDR2 are SGHVS and FNYEAQ. CDR3 amino acids: CASSLALGPGANVLTF. As DNA, the CDR3 is TGTGCCAGCAGCTTAGCACTAGGACCTGGGGCCAACGTCCTGACTTTC. Looking up the rest from reference TRBV7-6 and TRBJ2-6 gives the full variable domain: GAGVSQSPRYKVTKRGQDVALRCDPISGHVSLYWYRQALGQGPEFLTYFNYEAQQDKSGLPNDRFSAERPEGSISTLTIQRTEQRDSAMYRCASSLALGPGANVLTFGAGSRLTVL.

V gene TRBV7-2 combines with J gene TRBJ1-1, with D possibly being TRBD1 (5 bases). Between the trimmed V and J ends, which lost 0 bases and 8 bases, there was a span of 10 bases. The CDR3 runs to 13 residues. Germline CDR1 is SGHTA and CDR2 is FQGNSA. CDR3 sequence reads: CASSLAWDGEAFF. CDR3 sequence (DNA): TGTGCCAGCAGCTTAGCGTGGGACGGCGAAGCTTTCTTT.

This clonotype has only a few counts. V is TRBV2 and J is TRBJ2-1, with 7 bases that match TRBD1. With V trimmed by 7 bases and J by 4 bases, 10 bases remained unmatched. This CDR3 is built from 15 residues. The V gene's germline CDR1 is SNHLY and CDR2 FYNNEI. The CDR3 DNA follows: TGTGCCAGCACTCCCGACAGGGCGAAGTACAATGAGCAGTTCTTC. Residues: CASTPDRAKYNEQFF.

This clonotype was counted only a few times. The chain is built from TRBV7-2 and TRBJ1-2; D gene unclear. CDR3 length: 14 amino acids. Trimming stripped 5 bases from V and 3 bases from J, with 13 bases between. CDR1 and CDR2 (germline): SGHTA, FQGNSA. The CDR3 region is CASSNPTEYYGYTF. The CDR3 coding sequence is TGTGCCAGCAGCAACCCGACGGAGTACTATGGCTACACCTTC.

In its sample, this clonotype was seen a few times. The CDR3 coding sequence is TGTGCCAGCAGTGAGAGCGGGAGATCTTTCTTT. It encodes CASSESGRSFF. The gene calls are TRBV25-1 and TRBJ1-1; D gene ambiguous. This CDR3 contains 11 residues. Deletions cut 3 bases from V and 12 bases from J, with 11 bases between. Germline assignment: CDR1 MGHDK and CDR2 SYGVNS. The full variable domain, rest sourced from reference TRBV25-1 and TRBJ1-1, is EADIYQTPRYLVIGTGKKITLECSQTMGHDKMYWYQQDPGMELHLIHYSYGVNSTEKGDLSSESTVSRIRTEHFPLTLESARPSHTSQYLCASSESGRSFFGQGTRLTVV.

The sample holds a few counts of this clonotype. The rearrangement joins TRBV7-9 to TRBJ1-2, with 10 positions matching TRBD1. Germline V gene sequence: CDR1 SEHNR, CDR2 FQNEAQ (reference sequence). The J segment lost 2 bases and the V segment lost 11 bases, leaving 11 bases of the junction unmatched. CDR3 length equals 15 residues. The CDR3 protein is CAGSEGTGENYGYTF. The CDR3 DNA sequence: TGTGCCGGTTCAGAGGGGACAGGGGAAAACTATGGCTACACCTTC.

V is TRBV3-1 and J is TRBJ1-6, with 7 bases aligning to TRBD1. The CDR3 covers 14 residues. V dropped 6 bases and J dropped 7; count of bases not matched to a gene: 6. Germline V gene lookup returns CDR1 LGHDT and CDR2 YNNKEL (reference sequence). CDR3 sequence: CASRSRGGNSPLHF. CDR3 DNA: TGTGCCAGCAGAAGCAGGGGGGGGAATTCACCCCTCCACTTT.

This clonotype was counted only a few times. The chain is built from TRBV6-1 and TRBJ1-2, with D possibly TRBD1 on 6 matching bases. The CDR3 loop spans 15 amino acids. Trimming took off 7 bases at V and 4 bases at J, with 19 bases between the two ends. Germline-derived CDR1 and CDR2 are MNHNS and SASEGT. The DNA of the CDR3 is TGTGCCAGCAACCGCGAGGGGGATCTGGGCTATGGCTACACCTTC. As protein: CASNREGDLGYGYTF.

This clonotype was recorded a few times. V usage is TRBV7-8 and J usage is TRBJ2-3; no clear D gene. This CDR3 comprises 14 residues. V was clipped by 2 bases and J by 4 bases, with 10 bases between them. Germline V gene sequence: CDR1 SGHVS, CDR2 FQNEAQ. The CDR3 coding sequence is TGTGCCAGCAGCTTAATCGGGTTTGCAGATACGCAGTATTTT. Its translation: CASSLIGFADTQYF. Filled out from reference TRBV7-8 and TRBJ2-3, the complete variable domain reads GAGVSQSPRYKVAKRGQDVALRCDPISGHVSLFWYQQALGQGPEFLTYFQNEAQLDKSGLPSDRFFAERPEGSVSTLKIQRTQQEDSAVYLCASSLIGFADTQYFGPGTRLTVL.

The chain is built from TRBV12-3 or TRBV12-4 and TRBJ2-2; tentatively, D is TRBD1 or TRBD2 (5 bases each). This CDR3 is 17 amino acids long. Trimming cost V 1 base and J 2 bases, with 14 bases left between them. Here the CDR3 DNA reads TGTGCCAGCAGTTTAGTGTCGGGACGGGGAAACACCGGGGAGCTGTTTTTT. Its translation is CASSLVSGRGNTGELFF.

This clonotype has a handful of counts. This chain links TRBV6-2 or TRBV6-3 with TRBJ2-5, with D perhaps TRBD1 (6 bases). Germline loops: CDR1 MNHEY, CDR2 SVGEGT. This CDR3 region has 15 residues. Trimming took 7 bases from V and 1 from J, leaving 16 bases between them. CDR3 coding DNA: TGTGCCAGCACTAACCTCCGGGACATCCAAGAGACCCAGTACTTC. It is translated as CASTNLRDIQETQYF.

The V gene is TRBV5-6, the J gene TRBJ1-3, with D unclear. The CDR3 sequence is 16 residues long. Germline CDR1 and CDR2: SGHDT and YYEEEE. V lost 2 bases and J lost 4, with 16 bases in between. CDR3 DNA: TGTGCCAGCAGCTTTTTCGATCTGAGCTCCGGAAACACCATATATTTT. It codes for CASSFFDLSSGNTIYF.

This clonotype was observed a handful of times. V usage is TRBV6-1 and J usage is TRBJ2-3; D possibly corresponds to TRBD2 (6 bases). The V end lost 7 bases, the J end lost 1 base, and 12 bases lay between the germline ends. The CDR3 loop spans 14 amino acids. CDR1 MNHNS and CDR2 SASEGT come from the germline V gene. This chain's CDR3 is CASTLARGTDTQYF. The CDR3 DNA reads as TGTGCCAGCACCCTAGCGAGGGGCACAGATACGCAGTATTTT.